Following are 11 T cell receptor beta chains from one sample sequenced in a study of shared clonotypes between healthy human individuals. Naivety among CD8 cells was defined by CD45RO negativity and positive CCR7 selection, thereby excluding terminally differentiated effector memory CD45RA+ cells. Sequencing used immunoSEQ multiplex PCR; TCRdb keeps in-frame clones, though not all of them. Of roughly 650,000 clones in the sample, approximately 96% were seen once. The sequenced sample consisted of naive CD8+ T cells sorted from blood. The source of these receptors is a woman aged 30 to 39 in good health.

The chain combines TRBV6-4 with TRBJ1-5; TRBD1 aligns across 7 bases. CDR3 length: 13 residues. Looked up from germline, CDR1 is MRHNA and CDR2 is SNTAGT. The V and J ends lost 7 bases and 3 bases, in that order; junction bases with no gene match: 3. The CDR3 region has the DNA TGTGCCAGCACCGACAGGGACAATCAGCCCCAGCATTTT. It specifies CASTDRDNQPQHF.

DNA of the CDR3: TGCGCCAGCAGCCAAGGACAGGGACTCTCTGGAAACACCATATATTTT. Translating it yields CASSQGQGLSGNTIYF. This rearrangement joins TRBV4-1 to TRBJ1-3; 7 bases line up with TRBD1. From germline, CDR1 is MGHRA and CDR2 YSYEKL. There are 16 residues in the CDR3. V shed 1 base, J shed 0 bases, and the junction held 3 bases outside the gene matches.

This chain joins TRBV2 and TRBJ2-7, with TRBD1 matching 10 bases. The CDR3 loop spans 14 amino acids. Germline trimming cut 7 bases from V and 2 bases from J; bases unmatched to any gene: 5. Germline loops: CDR1 SNHLY, CDR2 FYNNEI. CDR3: CASKGQGRAYEQYF. Written as DNA, the CDR3 is TGTGCCAGCAAGGGACAGGGGAGGGCCTACGAGCAGTACTTC. Using reference TRBV2 and TRBJ2-7 for the parts outside the CDR3, the full variable domain is EPEVTQTPSHQVTQMGQEVILRCVPISNHLYFYWYRQILGQKVEFLVSFYNNEISEKSEIFDDQFSVERPDGSNFTLKIRSTKLEDSAMYFCASKGQGRAYEQYFGPGTRLTVT.

Of note for this clone: This same CDR3 is encoded by further DNA sequences in the sample. The DNA for the CDR3 is TGTGCCAGCAGTTTAACCGGACATACCTACGAGCAGTACTTC. Translating it yields CASSLTGHTYEQYF. V and J are TRBV28 and TRBJ2-7, with D possibly matching TRBD1 (5 bases). Trimming took off 2 bases at V and 2 bases at J, with 10 bases between the two ends. Germline lookup yields CDR1 MDHEN and CDR2 SYDVKM. The CDR3 spans 14 residues.

V is TRBV2 and J is TRBJ2-7; 10 bases map to TRBD1. In germline, CDR1 is SNHLY, CDR2 FYNNEI. The V gene end was trimmed by 6 bases and the J gene end by 3 bases; junction bases not matched to a gene: 2. The CDR3 has 13 amino acids. In DNA, the CDR3 is TGTGCCAGCAGAGGGGACAGGGGCTACGAGCAGTACTTC. Amino acid sequence: CASRGDRGYEQYF.

J is TRBJ2-7 and V is TRBV27; D ambiguous. The CDR3 is 13 residues long. The germline V gene has CDR1 MNHEY and CDR2 SMNVEV (reference sequence). V lost 5 bases and J lost 0, with 8 bases in between. The DNA of the CDR3 is TGTGCCAGCAGTCCGACCGGCTCCTACGAGCAGTACTTC. Translated, it gives CASSPTGSYEQYF.

The chain recombines TRBV7-8 with TRBJ2-7, with D possibly matching TRBD2 (7 bases). Germline V lookup: CDR1 SGHVS, CDR2 FQNEAQ. V lost 5 bases and J lost 6, with 17 bases in between. The CDR3 has 14 residues. The CDR3 nucleotides are TGTGCCAGCAGCCCCGGGGGGCCCACGGTCGAGCAGTACTTC. Its protein product is CASSPGGPTVEQYF.

The genes are TRBV11-1 and TRBJ2-2; either TRBD1 or TRBD2 may fit D (5 bases each). The CDR3 sequence is 15 residues long. V lost 2 bases and J 4 bases, leaving 11 bases between the germline ends. Germline lookup yields CDR1 SGHAT and CDR2 FQDESV (reference sequence). The CDR3 is CASSLSRDPTGELFF. CDR3 in DNA: TGTGCCAGCAGCTTATCCAGGGACCCCACCGGGGAGCTGTTTTTT.

The chain uses TRBV11-2 and TRBJ2-1; D not resolved. The germline CDR1 and CDR2 sequences are SGHAT and FQNNGV. This CDR3 is 17 amino acids long. Trimming left V 1 base short and J 5 bases short, with 18 bases between. In nucleotides, the CDR3 is TGTGCCAGCAGCTTAGGTACCTGGCCGCCTGGGCACAATGAGCAGTTCTTC. Its translation is CASSLGTWPPGHNEQFF.

V usage is TRBV7-8 and J usage is TRBJ2-5; 11 nucleotides line up with TRBD2. With 1 base clipped from V and 4 bases from J, the junction kept 2 bases outside the gene matches. CDR1 is SGHVS, CDR2 FQNEAQ, per germline. This CDR3 has 15 amino acids. CDR3 sequence: CASSLVTSGRETQYF. Here the CDR3 DNA reads TGTGCCAGCAGCTTAGTAACTAGCGGGAGAGAGACCCAGTACTTC.

The chain carries TRBV28 and TRBJ1-3; D not resolved. Per the germline V gene, CDR1 is MDHEN and CDR2 is SYDVKM. V lost 6 bases and J 4 bases, leaving 4 bases between the germline ends. The CDR3 is made up of 11 amino acids. CDR3: CASSQGNTIYF. CDR3 DNA: TGTGCCAGCAGCCAAGGAAACACCATATATTTT.